This T cell receptor beta chain emerged from a study of cytomegalovirus exposure and HLA in healthy donors. Study-wide findings and caveats: In most subjects, TCR beta sequences reportedly gave accurate predictions of HLA-A and HLA-B alleles. The study designated roughly 150 TCR beta chains cytomegalovirus-associated.

V was pared by 4 bases and J by 1 base, with 2 bases of the junction left unmatched. This CDR3 has 15 amino acids. CDR1 and CDR2 (germline): SGHRS, YFSETQ. Primers: 60 Vbeta forward and 13 Jbeta reverse. Sequencing used immunoSEQ multiplex PCR; TCRdb keeps in-frame clones, though not all of them. The table has some 170,000 clones, 75% to 85% seen once; the top ten hold 4.9%. Comment on this clone: Its antigen is undetermined.

The sample consisted of PBMCs. The V call is TRBV5-1, the J call TRBJ2-2; the match to TRBD1 covers 9 bases. The receptor was derived from a woman aged 18 to 35 in good health and CMV-seropositive. The CDR3 DNA is TGCGCCAGCAGCCGGACAGGGGAGAACACCGGGGAGCTGTTTTTT. It yields the protein CASSRTGENTGELFF.